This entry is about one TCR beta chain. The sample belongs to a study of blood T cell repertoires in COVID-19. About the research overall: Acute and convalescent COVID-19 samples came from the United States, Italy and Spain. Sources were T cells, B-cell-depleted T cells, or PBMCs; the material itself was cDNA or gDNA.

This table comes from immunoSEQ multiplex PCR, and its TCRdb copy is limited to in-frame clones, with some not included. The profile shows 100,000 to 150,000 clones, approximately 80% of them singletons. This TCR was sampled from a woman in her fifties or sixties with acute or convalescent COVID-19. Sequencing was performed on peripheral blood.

This chain's CDR3 is CASSISGQQRGHEQFF. The CDR3 DNA reads as TGTGCCAGTAGTATAAGTGGGCAGCAAAGGGGCCATGAGCAGTTCTTC. This sequence joins TRBV19 and TRBJ2-1; possible D gene TRBD1, 5 bases. Germline CDR1 LNHDA, CDR2 SQIVND (reference sequence). Trimming stripped 2 bases from V and 8 bases from J, with 19 bases between. The length of the CDR3 is 16 residues.